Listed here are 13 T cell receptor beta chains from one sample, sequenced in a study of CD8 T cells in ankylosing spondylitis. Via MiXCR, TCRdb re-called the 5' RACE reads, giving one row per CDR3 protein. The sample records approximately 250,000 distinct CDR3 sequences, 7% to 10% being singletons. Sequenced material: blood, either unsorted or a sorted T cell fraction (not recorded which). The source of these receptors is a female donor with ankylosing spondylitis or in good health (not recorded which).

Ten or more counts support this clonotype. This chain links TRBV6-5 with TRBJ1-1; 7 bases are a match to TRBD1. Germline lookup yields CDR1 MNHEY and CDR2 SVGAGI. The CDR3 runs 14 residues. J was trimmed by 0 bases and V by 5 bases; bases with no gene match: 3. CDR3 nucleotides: TGTGCCAGCAGTCACAGGGGCCTGAACACTGAAGCTTTCTTT. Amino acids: CASSHRGLNTEAFF.

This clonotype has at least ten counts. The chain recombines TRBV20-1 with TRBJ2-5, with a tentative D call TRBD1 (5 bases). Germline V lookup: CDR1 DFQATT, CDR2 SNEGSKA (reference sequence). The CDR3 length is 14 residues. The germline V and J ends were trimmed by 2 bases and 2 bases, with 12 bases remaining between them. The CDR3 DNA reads TGCAGTGCTAGATCCGGCAGGGCGCAAGAGACCCAGTACTTC. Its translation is CSARSGRAQETQYF.

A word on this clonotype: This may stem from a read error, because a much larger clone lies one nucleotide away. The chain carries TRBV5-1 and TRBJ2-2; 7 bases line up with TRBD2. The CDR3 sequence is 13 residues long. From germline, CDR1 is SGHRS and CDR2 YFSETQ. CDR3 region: CASSLVSAGELLF. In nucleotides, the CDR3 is TGCGCCAGCAGCTTGGTGTCGGCGGGGGAGCTGCTTTTT. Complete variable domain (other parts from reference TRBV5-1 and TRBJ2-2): KAGVTQTPRYLIKTRGQQVTLSCSPISGHRSVSWYQQTPGQGLQFLFEYFSETQRNKGNFPGRFSGRQFSNSRSEMNVSTLELGDSALYLCASSLVSAGELLFGEGSRLTVL.

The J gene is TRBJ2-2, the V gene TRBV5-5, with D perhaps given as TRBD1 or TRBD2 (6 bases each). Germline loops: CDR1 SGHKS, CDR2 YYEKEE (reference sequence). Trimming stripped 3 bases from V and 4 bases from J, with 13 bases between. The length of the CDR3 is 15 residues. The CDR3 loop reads CASSSRGASTGELFF. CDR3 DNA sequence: TGTGCCAGCAGCTCGAGGGGGGCTAGCACCGGGGAGCTGTTTTTT.

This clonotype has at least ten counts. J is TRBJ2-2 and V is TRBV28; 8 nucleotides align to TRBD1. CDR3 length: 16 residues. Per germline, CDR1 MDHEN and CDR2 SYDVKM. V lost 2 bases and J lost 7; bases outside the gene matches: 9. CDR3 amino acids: CASSLSQGASNGELFF. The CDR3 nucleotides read TGTGCCAGCAGTTTAAGCCAGGGGGCGAGTAACGGGGAGCTGTTTTTT.

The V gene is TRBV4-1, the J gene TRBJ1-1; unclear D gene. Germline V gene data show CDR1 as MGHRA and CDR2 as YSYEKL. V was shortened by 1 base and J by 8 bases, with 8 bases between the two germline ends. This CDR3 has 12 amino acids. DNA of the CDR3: TGCGCCAGCAGCCAAGGTGTGGCAGAAGCTTTCTTT. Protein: CASSQGVAEAFF.

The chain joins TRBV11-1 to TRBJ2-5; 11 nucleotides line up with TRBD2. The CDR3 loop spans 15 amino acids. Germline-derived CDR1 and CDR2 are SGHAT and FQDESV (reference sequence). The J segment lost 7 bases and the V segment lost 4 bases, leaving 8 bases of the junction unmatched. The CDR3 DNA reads TGTGCCAGCAGCTCCCGGGGACTAGCGGATCCGACCCAGTACTTC. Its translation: CASSSRGLADPTQYF.

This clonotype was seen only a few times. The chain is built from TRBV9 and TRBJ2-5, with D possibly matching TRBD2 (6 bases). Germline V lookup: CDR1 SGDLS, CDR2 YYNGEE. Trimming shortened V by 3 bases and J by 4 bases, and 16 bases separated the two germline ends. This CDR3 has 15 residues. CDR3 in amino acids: CASSAPGLSTETQYF. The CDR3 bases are TGTGCCAGCAGCGCACCGGGACTCTCAACAGAGACCCAGTACTTC.

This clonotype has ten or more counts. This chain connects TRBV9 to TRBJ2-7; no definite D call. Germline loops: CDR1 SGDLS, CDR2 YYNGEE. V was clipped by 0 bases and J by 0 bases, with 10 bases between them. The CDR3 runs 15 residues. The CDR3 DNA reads TGTGCCAGCAGCGTAGGAGGAACCTTCTCCTACGAGCAGTACTTC. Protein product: CASSVGGTFSYEQYF.

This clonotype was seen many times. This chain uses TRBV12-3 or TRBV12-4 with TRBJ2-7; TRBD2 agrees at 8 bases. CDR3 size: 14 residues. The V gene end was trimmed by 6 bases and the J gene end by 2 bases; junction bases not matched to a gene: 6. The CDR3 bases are TGTGCCAGCAGCATCCGGGAGGGGACCTACGAGCAGTACTTC. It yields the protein CASSIREGTYEQYF.

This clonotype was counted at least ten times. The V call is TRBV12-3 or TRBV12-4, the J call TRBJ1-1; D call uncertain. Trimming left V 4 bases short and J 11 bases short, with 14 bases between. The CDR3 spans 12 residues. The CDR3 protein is CASSSYPARAFF. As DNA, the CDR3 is TGTGCCAGCAGTTCCTACCCGGCAAGGGCTTTCTTT.

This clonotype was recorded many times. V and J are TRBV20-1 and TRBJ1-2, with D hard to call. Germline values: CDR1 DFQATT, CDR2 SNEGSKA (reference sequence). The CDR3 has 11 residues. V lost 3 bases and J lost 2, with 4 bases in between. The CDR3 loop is CSARANYGYTF. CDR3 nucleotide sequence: TGCAGTGCTAGGGCAAACTATGGCTACACCTTC.

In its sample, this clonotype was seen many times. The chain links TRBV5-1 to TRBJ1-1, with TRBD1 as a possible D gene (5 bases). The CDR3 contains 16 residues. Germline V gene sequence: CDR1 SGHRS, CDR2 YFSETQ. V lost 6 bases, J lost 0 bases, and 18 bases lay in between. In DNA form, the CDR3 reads TGCGCCAGCACCTCGTCATGGGGGGTGATGAACACTGAAGCTTTCTTT. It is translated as CASTSSWGVMNTEAFF.